These T cell receptor beta chains were read from a single sample in a study of T cell responses to AZD1222 COVID-19 vaccine. Method: immunoSEQ multiplex PCR; TCRdb's copy keeps in-frame clones and lacks some. The sample has 100,000 to 150,000 clones, 90% seen once. Sequenced material: peripheral blood, taken on day 0 of AZD1222 vaccination. These receptor sequences come from an adult in good health. Each CDR3 is given with its conserved first and last residue. Fields, in order: CDR3 protein, CDR3 DNA, V gene, clone size, J gene, D gene. A D gene is named only where the DNA matches it firmly. Size is stated for part of the rows, as once, few or many counts, or as a class when the clone is expanded.

CASSEALGGLNSPLHF | TGTGCCAGCAGTGAAGCGTTAGGGGGGCTTAATTCACCCCTCCACTTT | TRBV6-1 | . | TRBJ1-6 | .
CASSPDTF | TGTGCCAGCAGCCCCGACACCTTC | TRBV9 | . | TRBJ1-2 | .
CASSPSRQGALSGYTF | TGTGCCAGCAGCCCCTCCCGACAGGGGGCGCTTAGTGGCTACACCTTC | TRBV11-2 | . | TRBJ1-2 | TRBD1
CASSMQGAGTEAFF | TGTGCCAGTAGTATGCAGGGGGCAGGCACTGAAGCTTTCTTT | TRBV19 | . | TRBJ1-1 | TRBD1
CAWRRGRTQETQYF | TGTGCCTGGAGGAGGGGACGTACCCAAGAGACCCAGTACTTC | TRBV30 | . | TRBJ2-5 | .
CASSLSSLPPYEQYF | TGTGCCAGCAGTTTGAGCTCGTTACCCCCCTACGAGCAGTACTTC | TRBV28 | . | TRBJ2-7 | .
CASSQATGRLYEQYF | TGCGCCAGCAGCCAAGCTACCGGGAGGCTCTACGAGCAGTACTTC | TRBV4-1 | few | TRBJ2-7 | TRBD2
CASSLAGADEQFF | TGTGCCAGCAGCTTAGCAGGGGCAGATGAGCAGTTCTTC | TRBV11-2 | . | TRBJ2-1 | .
CASSAPGSGANVLTF | TGTGCCAGCAGCGCGCCAGGGTCTGGGGCCAACGTCCTGACTTTC | TRBV7-9 | . | TRBJ2-6 | .
CASRAGQAYEQYF | TGTGCCAGCAGGGCGGGACAGGCCTACGAGCAGTACTTC | TRBV6-5 | . | TRBJ2-7 | TRBD1
CASSLGPLGTGELFF | TGCGCCAGCAGCTTGGGCCCCCTGGGGACCGGGGAGCTGTTTTTT | TRBV5-1 | . | TRBJ2-2 | .
CPKLGRQGDYEQYF | TGCCCGAAGCTGGGGAGGCAGGGGGACTACGAGCAGTACTTC | TRBV14 | . | TRBJ2-7 | .
CASSQRGTGGETQYF | TGTGCCAGCAGCCAACGGGGGACGGGGGGAGAGACCCAGTACTTC | TRBV6-5 | . | TRBJ2-5 | TRBD2
CASSRTGTARLGPLHF | TGTGCCAGCTCGCGTACCGGGACCGCCCGTTTGGGTCCCCTCCACTTT | TRBV18 | . | TRBJ1-6 | .
CASLGTDSPNEQFF | TGTGCCAGCCTCGGGACGGATAGCCCCAATGAGCAGTTCTTC | TRBV6-6 | . | TRBJ2-1 | .
CASSRTSGGLYEQYF | TGTGCCAGCAGCAGGACTAGCGGAGGACTCTACGAGCAGTACTTC | TRBV11-2 | . | TRBJ2-7 | TRBD2
CASRPQGWGEKLFF | TGTGCCAGCAGGCCTCAGGGTTGGGGCGAAAAACTGTTTTTT | TRBV27 | . | TRBJ1-4 | .
CASSRQGWPQHF | TGTGCCAGTAGTCGACAGGGGTGGCCCCAGCATTTT | TRBV19 | few | TRBJ1-5 | TRBD1
CASSLGLTNQPQHF | TGTGCCAGCAGTTTGGGTCTGACCAATCAGCCCCAGCATTTT | TRBV28 | . | TRBJ1-5 | .
CASSLEREPTYEQYF | TGTGCCAGCAGTTTGGAGCGGGAGCCTACCTACGAGCAGTACTTC | TRBV6-5 | . | TRBJ2-7 | TRBD2
CASSRGFAGVNTGELFF | TGTGCCAGCAGTCGGGGTTTTGCGGGAGTTAACACCGGGGAGCTGTTTTTT | TRBV28 | . | TRBJ2-2 | TRBD2
CASSSPQRYRRSTDTQYF | TGTGCCAGCAGCTCGCCCCAACGTTACAGAAGGAGCACAGATACGCAGTATTTT | TRBV7-3 | . | TRBJ2-3 | .
CASSPSTGSGELFF | TGTGCCAGCTCACCCAGCACAGGGTCCGGGGAGCTGTTTTTT | TRBV18 | . | TRBJ2-2 | .
CASREGIQETQYF | TGTGCCAGCAGGGAGGGAATTCAAGAGACCCAGTACTTC | TRBV6-5 | . | TRBJ2-5 | .
CASSFGAAEKLFF | TGTGCCAGCAGTTTCGGGGCAGCTGAAAAACTGTTTTTT | TRBV28 | . | TRBJ1-4 | .
CASQNPGQYEQYF | TGTGCCAGCCAAAATCCGGGACAGTACGAGCAGTACTTC | TRBV28 | . | TRBJ2-7 | TRBD1
CASSLIGGTRTDTQYF | TGTGCCAGCAGCTTAATCGGAGGGACTAGGACAGATACGCAGTATTTT | TRBV7-3 | . | TRBJ2-3 | TRBD2